Detailed here is one T cell receptor beta chain. This sample stems from a study of blood T cell repertoires in COVID-19. Germline assignment: CDR1 MNHNY and CDR2 SVGAGI (reference sequence). The CDR3 loop spans 16 amino acids. The junction had 8 bases not matched to a gene; V was cut back by 6 bases and J by 1 base. TCRdb keeps only in-frame clones here, not all; method: immunoSEQ multiplex PCR. The data contain 55,000 to 80,000 clones, around 88% of them singletons. This sequence originates from a man between 50 and 59 years old with active COVID-19. The rearrangement links TRBV6-6 to TRBJ2-2; TRBD1 matches at 7 bases. Sequenced input: peripheral blood. The CDR3 DNA reads TGTGCCAGCAGCCTCCTCGGGACAGTGAACACCGGGGAGCTGTTTTTT. Translation: CASSLLGTVNTGELFF.